This T cell receptor (beta chain) was identified during a study of T-cell memory formation after mild COVID-19 (dated by TCRdb to 2020 to 2022). Context from the whole study: Most TCR sequence clusters were specific to one of the two donors. T-cell clones expanding and contracting after mild COVID-19 in two donors were tracked by longitudinal TCRalpha and TCRbeta repertoire sequencing. Two young, previously healthy adult volunteers, one female and one male, were included in the cohort.

The table lists this clonotype with a few counts. It has no known antigen specificity. Base qualities are not provided; no much larger clone lies one nucleotide away. Ficoll-Paque density gradient centrifugation was the method used to isolate PBMCs. On the study overall, not on this receptor specifically: The study covered only two mild cases, and larger cohorts including severe cases with pre-infection samples were considered necessary. Contracting CD4+ clones appeared mostly in the CM and EM memory subsets, whereas CD8+ clones were enriched in EMRA. Some responding clones were found in pre-infection memory, which suggests that pre-existing cross-reactive memory T cells took part in the SARS-CoV-2 response. Balanced CD4/CD8 phenotypes were observed for clones contracting from day 15 to 85, whereas a bias towards CD4+ was observed for a second wave of clones expanding from day 15 to 37. SARS-CoV-2 specificity of the second-wave clones peaking on day 37 was not confirmed.

Unmatched junction bases come to 9, with V trimmed by 5 bases and J by 5 bases. From the cysteine through the phenylalanine, the CDR3 covers 15 amino acids. Only CDR3 DNA is held: 45 bases, read in frame from base 1. The germline V gene specifies SGHTA as CDR1 and FQGTGA as CDR2. TCRdb lists the instrument as Illumina NovaSeq 6000. Using 5'RACE with constant-segment primers, TCRalpha and TCRbeta cDNA libraries were constructed, with sample barcodes and unique molecular identifiers added in the process. RNA was extracted from every sample with Trizol reagent. Libraries were amplified in two PCR steps, with a second sample barcode and Illumina TruSeq adapters added in the second step. Sequencing of libraries was performed on an Illumina NovaSeq with 2 x 150 bp paired-end reads. As for the original processing: Reads were demultiplexed and collapsed into UMI-guided consensus sequences with migec v1.2.7. With mixcr v2.1.11, UMI consensuses were aligned to TRA and TRB V and J templates and assembled into clonotypes. A clonotype was counted as expanded or contracted only if both edgeR and NoisET called the change significant, with noise models trained on biological replicates. edgeR calls used a false discovery rate-adjusted p below 0.01 and a log2 fold-change threshold of 1. As an exploratory analysis of dynamics, PCA with hierarchical clustering was applied to max-normalized trajectories of the 1000 most abundant clonotypes. The CD4 or CD8 phenotype of responding clones was assigned using the separately sequenced CD4+ and CD8+ repertoires. TCRdb ran its own pipeline on the public reads, namely fastp trimming at Q25 and MiXCR clone calling, and kept in-frame beta chains. When rows share a CDR3 protein, they turn into one entry using the most common DNA and genes. TCRdb, not the authors, supplied the V and J calls. Counted in this sample were about 190,000 distinct CDR3 sequences; around 16% of them appeared once. The ten largest account for around 2.4% of the sample.

The chain uses TRBV7-3 and TRBJ2-5, with 9 bases matching TRBD1. The receptor's source is an adult woman who had mild COVID-19 (a few samples of this study predate the infection). The sample titles of this study are shuffled in the database, so cell type and time point are left out; the donor was told from shared clones. Sequences were obtained from PBMCs or a T cell subset sorted from them (not recorded which). The nucleotides are TGTGCCAGCAGCCTTAGGACAGGGGTTGGGGAGACCCAGTACTTC. The encoded protein is CASSLRTGVGETQYF.